Listed below are T cell receptor beta chains from one sample, sequenced in a study of cytomegalovirus exposure and HLA in healthy donors. TCRdb keeps only in-frame clones here, not all; method: immunoSEQ multiplex PCR. Of some 130,000 clones listed, approximately 8.9% are singletons. What was sequenced was PBMCs. The receptors here all came from a woman in her forties in good health and CMV-seropositive. The CDR3 runs from the conserved cysteine through the conserved F or W. A D gene is named only where the DNA matches it firmly.

d_gene,v_gene,j_gene,CDR3aa
TRBD2,TRBV15,TRBJ2-5,CATTPREGEGETQYF
-,TRBV4-3,TRBJ2-6,CASSQDQTAAGANVLTF
-,TRBV7-9,TRBJ2-2,CASSFDRGTGELFF
TRBD2,TRBV7-2,TRBJ2-3,CASSPLAGGDTQYF
-,TRBV19,TRBJ1-2,CASSIGRDNYGYTF
TRBD2,TRBV7-9,TRBJ2-5,CASSEAGGSQYF
-,TRBV10-3,TRBJ2-5,CAISESRPGWEETQYF
-,TRBV5-1,TRBJ1-2,CASSLAPGNYGYTF
-,TRBV12-5,TRBJ2-5,CASGLRQVLQETQYF
-,TRBV4-1,TRBJ1-2,CASSQDSFTTYGYTF
-,TRBV6-6,TRBJ1-4,CASSPRDPSTNEKLFF
-,TRBV2,TRBJ1-4,CASSVTGFNEKLFF
TRBD1,TRBV9,-,CASSRGTGGVDEQYF
TRBD2,TRBV5-1,TRBJ2-5,CASSPAGDLQETQYF
-,TRBV27,TRBJ2-7,CASSRPSLPEQYF
-,TRBV11-2,TRBJ1-1,CASSPLTEAFF
TRBD1,TRBV18,TRBJ1-1,CASSPQQGTEAFF
-,TRBV6-1,TRBJ1-2,CASRLTRTQSYGYTF
-,TRBV7-9,TRBJ2-5,CASSLAARQETQYF
-,TRBV2,TRBJ2-7,CASREDSLSNEQYF
TRBD1,TRBV4-3,TRBJ2-7,CASSRDWDREDEQYF
-,TRBV7-6,TRBJ1-1,CASSLGGQNTEAFF
-,TRBV4-1,TRBJ2-7,CASSHSPVATYEQYF
TRBD1,TRBV19,TRBJ2-2,CASTRTGGAGELFF
-,TRBV7-9,TRBJ1-6,CASSPGGRPGNSPLHF
TRBD1,TRBV5-1,TRBJ2-5,CASSFGTGHQETQYF
TRBD1,TRBV11-2,TRBJ2-3,CASSSGQGPTDTQYF
-,TRBV5-8,TRBJ2-7,CASSQGRTYEQYF
-,TRBV7-2,TRBJ1-1,CASSVRSGNTEAFF
-,TRBV10-3,TRBJ2-7,CAISERGAYEQYF
TRBD2,TRBV15,TRBJ2-3,CATSRGRSGGGDAQYF
TRBD1,TRBV2,TRBJ2-7,CASSEGRGPISYEQYF
-,TRBV12-2,TRBJ1-4,CASRLAQVYSNEKLFF
TRBD1,TRBV5-4,-,CASNRDSASYEQYF
-,TRBV11-3,TRBJ1-1,CASSLQQGYTEAFF
TRBD2,TRBV9,TRBJ2-3,CASSVAGGEDTQYF
-,TRBV19,TRBJ2-3,CASSIAAGAVDTQYF
TRBD1,TRBV27,TRBJ1-4,CASSGDRGRKLFF
-,TRBV25-1,TRBJ1-5,CASSEVGREFGNQPQHF
-,TRBV5-1,TRBJ1-1,CASSGLNTEAFF
TRBD2,TRBV5-1,TRBJ2-3,CASSANSGGSTDTQYF
-,TRBV29-1,TRBJ1-1,CSVLGHSMNTEAFF
TRBD1,TRBV11-2,TRBJ1-4,CASSLGQGYEKLFF
-,TRBV9,TRBJ1-2,CASNPGLNNYGYTF
-,TRBV7-2,TRBJ2-1,CASSLVGIGEQFF
-,TRBV2,TRBJ2-5,CASSRPGNPQETQYF
-,TRBV5-1,TRBJ1-1,CPDTEAFF
TRBD1,TRBV5-1,TRBJ1-1,CASSEQGINTEAFF
-,TRBV14,TRBJ2-1,CASSRKVRGNEQFF
TRBD2,TRBV6-1,TRBJ2-2,CASGGLAGEGGELFF
-,TRBV7-3,TRBJ2-3,CASSTGVSTDTQYF
TRBD1,TRBV30,TRBJ1-5,CAWSVTGDRYQPQHF
-,TRBV5-5,TRBJ1-4,CASSHPQGANEKLFF
TRBD1,TRBV5-1,TRBJ1-1,CASSLVGQHTEAFF
-,TRBV4-3,TRBJ2-7,CASSQGGQGPYEQYF
-,TRBV4-1,TRBJ1-1,CASSLYGGGGTEAFF
TRBD2,TRBV2,TRBJ2-1,CASRRGGITYNEQFF
-,TRBV7-8,TRBJ2-2,CASSLRTGVLTGELFF